What follows is one T cell receptor beta chain and its context. Its antigen is not known. The table came from immunoSEQ multiplex PCR; TCRdb's copy has only in-frame clones and leaves some out. Seen here are 50,000 to 65,000 clones, more than 75% observed once, and the top ten hold 0.85% to 1.4%. These data come from a study of OX40 agonist ivuxolimab in advanced cancers. For the study at large: An anti-OX40 (CD134) antibody with agonistic activity, ivuxolimab, was administered to patients.

V was clipped by 0 bases and J by 4 bases, with 4 bases between them. The germline V gene has CDR1 SGDLS and CDR2 YYNGEE. The CDR3 sequence is 12 residues long. Study results and caveats: Expanded clones belonging to CD8+ T cells outnumbered, on average, those of CD4+.

The sampling schedule covered blood at baseline, cycle 4 day 1, and cycle 7 day 1. This receptor was taken from an adult with an advanced solid tumor such as melanoma, head and neck, liver or kidney cancer. The source material was CD4+ or CD8+ T cells sorted from blood, sampled in a trial of the OX40 agonist ivuxolimab. The chain is built from TRBV9 and TRBJ2-5; no definite D call. CDR3 residues: CASSVVGETQYF. The DNA for the CDR3 is TGTGCCAGCAGCGTAGTTGGAGAGACCCAGTACTTC.